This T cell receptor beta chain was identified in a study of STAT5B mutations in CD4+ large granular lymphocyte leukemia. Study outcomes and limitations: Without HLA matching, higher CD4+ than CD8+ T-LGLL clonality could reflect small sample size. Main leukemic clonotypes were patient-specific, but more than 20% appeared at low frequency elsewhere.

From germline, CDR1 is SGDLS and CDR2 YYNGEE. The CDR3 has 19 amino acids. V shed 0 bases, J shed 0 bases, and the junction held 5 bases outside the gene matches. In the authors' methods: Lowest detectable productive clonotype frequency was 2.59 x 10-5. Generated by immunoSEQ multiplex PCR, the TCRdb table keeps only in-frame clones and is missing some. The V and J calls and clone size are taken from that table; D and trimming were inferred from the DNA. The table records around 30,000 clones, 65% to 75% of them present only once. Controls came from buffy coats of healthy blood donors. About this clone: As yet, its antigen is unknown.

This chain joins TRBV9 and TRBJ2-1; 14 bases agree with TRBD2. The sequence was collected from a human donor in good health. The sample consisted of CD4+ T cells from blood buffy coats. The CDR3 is CASSVGLAGGPLSYNEQFF. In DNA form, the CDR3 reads TGTGCCAGCAGCGTAGGACTAGCGGGAGGGCCTCTCTCCTACAATGAGCAGTTCTTC.